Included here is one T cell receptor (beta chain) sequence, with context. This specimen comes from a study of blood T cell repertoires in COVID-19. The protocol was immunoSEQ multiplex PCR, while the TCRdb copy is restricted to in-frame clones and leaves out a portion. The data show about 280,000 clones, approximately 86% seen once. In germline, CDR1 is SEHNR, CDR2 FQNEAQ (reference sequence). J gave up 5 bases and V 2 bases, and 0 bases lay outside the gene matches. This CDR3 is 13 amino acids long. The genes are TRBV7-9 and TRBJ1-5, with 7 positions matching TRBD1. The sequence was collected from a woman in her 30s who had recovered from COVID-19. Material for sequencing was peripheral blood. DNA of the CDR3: TGTGCCAGCAGCTTACAGGGGGATCAGCCCCAGCATTTT. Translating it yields CASSLQGDQPQHF. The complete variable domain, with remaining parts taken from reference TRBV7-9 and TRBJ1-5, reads DTGVSQNPRHKITKRGQNVTFRCDPISEHNRLYWYRQTLGQGPEFLTYFQNEAQLEKSRLLSDRFSAERPKGSFSTLEIQRTEQGDSAMYLCASSLQGDQPQHFGDGTRLSIL.